The 6 T cell receptor beta chains given below trace back to one sample, sequenced in a study of cytomegalovirus exposure and HLA in healthy donors. The study ran its PCR with 60 Vbeta and 13 Jbeta primers. Method: immunoSEQ multiplex PCR; TCRdb's copy keeps in-frame clones and lacks some. Of 150,000 or so clones listed, over 70% are singletons. Specimen: PBMCs. These receptors originate from a man aged 50 to 59 in good health and CMV-seropositive.

The chain uses TRBV29-1 and TRBJ2-7; D is ambiguous. V was shortened by 7 bases and J by 12 bases, with 10 bases between the two germline ends. Germline V gives CDR1 SQVTM, CDR2 ANQGSEA. CDR3 size: 8 residues. This chain's CDR3 is CSGVRVYF. The CDR3 DNA reads TGCAGCGGAGTCCGTGTGTACTTC.

This chain uses TRBV4-1 with TRBJ1-2, with TRBD1 as a possible D gene (6 bases). The CDR3 has 15 residues. Between the trimmed V and J ends, which lost 3 bases and 4 bases, there was a span of 15 bases. Germline lookup yields CDR1 MGHRA and CDR2 YSYEKL. The CDR3 DNA follows: TGCGCCAGCAGCCAGAACAGGGTCGGGGTCTATGGCTACACCTTC. Translation gives CASSQNRVGVYGYTF.

J is TRBJ1-5 and V is TRBV6-1, with D perhaps matching TRBD1 (5 bases). Germline values: CDR1 MNHNS, CDR2 SASEGT. CDR3 length: 14 residues. The V end lost 5 bases, the J end lost 4 bases, and 12 bases lay between the germline ends. CDR3 sequence (DNA): TGTGCCAGCAGTCCGCAGGGCCGGAATCAGCCCCAGCATTTT. Translated, it gives CASSPQGRNQPQHF.

The chain links TRBV7-8 to TRBJ1-1, with 8 bases fitting TRBD1. V gave up 4 bases and J gave up 1 base; unmatched junction bases: 8. Germline V lookup: CDR1 SGHVS, CDR2 FQNEAQ. The CDR3 runs to 16 residues. CDR3 in DNA: TGTGCCAGCAGCTGGACAGGGAGGGTGAGGAACACTGAAGCTTTCTTT. Residues: CASSWTGRVRNTEAFF. The variable domain in full, with the rest retrieved from reference TRBV7-8 and TRBJ1-1, is GAGVSQSPRYKVAKRGQDVALRCDPISGHVSLFWYQQALGQGPEFLTYFQNEAQLDKSGLPSDRFFAERPEGSVSTLKIQRTQQEDSAVYLCASSWTGRVRNTEAFFGQGTRLTVV.

This clone occurred a few times. The V gene is TRBV6-5, the J gene TRBJ2-5, with D unclear. CDR3 length: 12 residues. Germline V lookup: CDR1 MNHEY, CDR2 SVGAGI. V dropped 5 bases and J dropped 7 bases, with 11 bases sitting between them. Here the CDR3 DNA reads TGTGCCAGCAGTACCGGGTCGATGACCCAGTACTTC. Translated: CASSTGSMTQYF.

Points on this clone: At one end the junction does not follow the germline gene, possibly because of a read error. The chain employs TRBV14 and TRBJ1-6; D perhaps matches TRBD1 (5 bases). The length of the CDR3 is 15 residues. CDR1 is SGHDN and CDR2 is FVKESK in the germline V gene. The CDR3 nucleotides read TGTGCCAGCAGCCAAGCAGGGCTAATTTTTTCAGCCCTCCACTTT. Residues: CASSQAGLIFSALHF.